This TCR beta chain was sequenced in a study of blood T cell repertoires in COVID-19. Here immunoSEQ multiplex PCR was the method, and the copy in TCRdb shows in-frame clones only, minus some. The sample holds about 400,000 clones; roughly 89% are singletons and the top ten take roughly 4%. The CDR3 runs 21 residues. Germline V lookup: CDR1 MNHEY, CDR2 SVGEGT. V lost 2 bases to trimming and J lost 4 bases; unmatched junction nucleotides: 23. The TCR was taken from a woman aged 25 to 39 with acute or convalescent COVID-19. The genes are TRBV6-2 or TRBV6-3 and TRBJ2-3; 8 bases map to TRBD2. The sample consisted of peripheral blood. The CDR3 sequence: CASSYPGIDGGVYVRADTQYF. DNA of the CDR3: TGTGCCAGCAGTTACCCCGGGATAGACGGGGGGGTGTATGTGCGGGCAGATACGCAGTATTTT.